These 26 T cell receptor beta chains came from one sample sequenced in a study of CD8+CD57+ T cells in acquired aplastic anemia. Patients included in sequencing had previously demonstrated CD8+CD57+ cell expansion by flow cytometry. Profiling of TCR beta VDJ combinations and CDR3 sequences used genomic DNA as template. TCRdb reprocessed the reads with MiXCR, giving one entry per CDR3 protein. The sample records approximately 180,000 distinct CDR3 sequences, approximately 52% being singletons. Sequenced: sorted CD4+, CD8+, or CD8+CD57+ T cells (not recorded which) from PBMCs. The receptors derive from a human donor with aplastic anemia.

The chain combines TRBV11-2 with TRBJ2-3; D is perhaps TRBD1 or TRBD2 (5 bases each). CDR1 and CDR2 from the germline V gene are SGHAT and FQNNGV. This CDR3 is built from 15 residues. V was shortened by 5 bases and J by 1 base, with 13 bases between the two germline ends. CDR3 in amino acids: CASSGMGTGTDTQYF. CDR3 sequence (DNA): TGTGCCAGCAGCGGAATGGGGACCGGCACAGATACGCAGTATTTT.

The genes are TRBV14 and TRBJ2-1; the match to TRBD1 covers 12 bases. Germline V gene data show CDR1 as SGHDN and CDR2 as FVKESK. Trimming removed 2 bases from V and 7 bases from J; junction bases left unmatched: 9. The CDR3 runs 17 residues. The CDR3 nucleotides read TGTGCCAGCAGCCAATCAGATGGGACAGGGGGCCGGAATGAGCAGTTCTTC. Protein sequence: CASSQSDGTGGRNEQFF.

This clonotype was detected a few times. The chain recombines TRBV19 with TRBJ1-1, with 11 nucleotides matching TRBD1. CDR3 length: 14 residues. The junction had 4 bases not matched to a gene; V was cut back by 5 bases and J by 5 bases. The germline V gene has CDR1 LNHDA and CDR2 SQIVND (reference sequence). The CDR3 coding sequence is TGTGCCAGTAGTCCGGGACAGGGGGGAACTGAAGCTTTCTTT. Its translation: CASSPGQGGTEAFF.

For this clonotype: This CDR3 is missing its conserved last phenylalanine or tryptophan, likely due to a read error. The chain combines TRBV29-1 with TRBJ1-5; D not certain. V lost 6 bases, J lost 5 bases, and 14 bases lay in between. Germline CDR1 SQVTM, CDR2 ANQGSEA. There are 13 residues in the CDR3. The CDR3, as DNA: TGCAGCGTGGCTGGCAGGTTCGATCAGCCCCAGCATCTT. Translating it yields CSVAGRFDQPQHL.

This clonotype was found many times. The chain carries TRBV20-1 and TRBJ2-6, with D maybe TRBD2 (5 bases). V dropped 3 bases and J dropped 0 bases, with 6 bases sitting between them. The germline V gene encodes CDR1 DFQATT and CDR2 SNEGSKA (reference sequence). This CDR3 region has 14 residues. For the CDR3, the DNA is TGCAGTGCTAGGAGGGACTCTGGGGCCAACGTCCTGACTTTC. Protein product: CSARRDSGANVLTF.

Concerning this clonotype: This may come from a read error, since a much larger clone is one base off. The rearrangement joins TRBV4-1 to TRBJ1-4; no firm D call. CDR3 length: 14 amino acids. Germline CDR1 is MGHRA and CDR2 is YSYEKL. This CDR3 is CASSQGAVIGKLLF. In DNA, the CDR3 is TGCGCCAGCAGCCAAGGGGCGGTGATAGGAAAACTGCTTTTT.

This clonotype was seen many times. V usage is TRBV6-1 and J usage is TRBJ2-3; 10 positions match TRBD1. The CDR3 is made up of 16 amino acids. The J segment lost 7 bases and the V segment lost 6 bases, leaving 13 bases of the junction unmatched. Germline V gene data show CDR1 as MNHNS and CDR2 as SASEGT. CDR3 nucleotides: TGTGCCAGCAGAGCCGCGCCAGGGACAGGGGTTCATACGCAGTATTTT. Protein product: CASRAAPGTGVHTQYF.

This rearrangement joins TRBV6-1 to TRBJ1-6; 7 bases fit TRBD1. This CDR3 comprises 15 residues. The J segment lost 1 base and the V segment lost 6 bases, leaving 3 bases of the junction unmatched. Looked up from germline, CDR1 is MNHNS and CDR2 is SASEGT. The CDR3 DNA reads TGTGCCAGCAGGCCGGGACAGTCCTATAATTCACCCCTCCACTTT. It yields the protein CASRPGQSYNSPLHF.

This sequence joins TRBV24-1 and TRBJ2-1; maybe TRBD1 (6 bases). The V gene lost 8 bases and the J gene lost 9 bases, with 13 bases spanning the gap. The CDR3 runs 12 residues. CDR1 and CDR2 (germline): KGHDR, SFDVKD. Written as DNA, the CDR3 is TGTGCCACCAACAAGGGGGTGGGTGAGCAGTTCTTC. This codes for CATNKGVGEQFF.

This clonotype appeared a single time. The chain has TRBV29-1 and TRBJ2-7; D not certain. The CDR3 consists of 11 residues. The germline CDR1 and CDR2 sequences are SQVTM and ANQGSEA. Trimming shortened V by 5 bases and J by 3 bases, and 8 bases separated the two germline ends. The CDR3 DNA sequence: TGCAGCGTTACTCTGCTCTACGAGCAGTACTTC. It is translated as CSVTLLYEQYF.

The CDR3 protein is CASSQGLAGGHDEQFF. In DNA form, the CDR3 reads TGTGCCAGCAGCCAGGGACTAGCGGGGGGGCATGATGAGCAGTTCTTC. The gene calls are TRBV7-7 and TRBJ2-1; TRBD2 matches at 16 bases. Trimming took 5 bases from V and 8 from J; bases not matched to a gene: 6. This CDR3 region has 16 residues. Germline V gives CDR1 SSHAT, CDR2 FNYEAQ (reference sequence).

For this clonotype: A read error may account for a junction end that differs from germline. This chain links TRBV7-2 with TRBJ2-5; D is unclear. The germline gives CDR1 SGHTA, CDR2 FQGNSA. The CDR3 runs to 13 residues. DNA of the CDR3: TGTGCCAGCAGTTATGACCGACAAGGGACCCAGTACTTC. Amino acid sequence: CASSYDRQGTQYF.

In this sample, this clonotype turned up many times. J is TRBJ1-1 and V is TRBV20-1; TRBD1 is a possible D gene (6 bases). CDR3 length: 15 amino acids. V dropped 0 bases and J dropped 1 base, with 12 bases sitting between them. Germline V CDR1 and CDR2: DFQATT, SNEGSKA (reference sequence). CDR3 nucleotide sequence: TGCAGTGCTAGAGATTTGGAGGGGGGGAACACTGAAGCTTTCTTT. This gives the protein CSARDLEGGNTEAFF.

There are many counts of this clonotype. The chain combines TRBV4-1 with TRBJ2-3; 9 bases align to TRBD2. J lost 3 bases, V lost 1 base, and 5 bases had no gene match. Germline V CDR1 and CDR2: MGHRA, YSYEKL. This CDR3 contains 16 residues. CDR3 coding DNA: TGCGCCAGCAGCCAAGGGGGCGCGGGAGGGACAGATACGCAGTATTTT. It encodes CASSQGGAGGTDTQYF.

This clonotype was counted ten times or more. The chain employs TRBV6-1 and TRBJ2-7; 10 positions agree with TRBD1. The junction had 8 bases not matched to a gene; V was cut back by 5 bases and J by 4 bases. The germline CDR1 and CDR2 sequences are MNHNS and SASEGT. The CDR3 is made up of 15 amino acids. CDR3 coding DNA: TGTGCCAGCAGTCTACCCGGGACAGGGGTTTACGAGCAGTACTTC. Translation gives CASSLPGTGVYEQYF.

This clonotype was picked up many times. V and J are TRBV20-1 and TRBJ1-4; no definite D call. Trimming pared 1 base from V and 3 bases from J, leaving 12 bases between. Germline V CDR1 and CDR2: DFQATT, SNEGSKA (reference sequence). The CDR3 spans 15 residues. CDR3 in amino acids: CSARVQVPPNEKLFF. The DNA of the CDR3 is TGCAGTGCTAGAGTCCAAGTACCCCCTAATGAAAAACTGTTTTTT.

This clonotype was seen many times. The chain links TRBV7-2 to TRBJ2-1; D not certain. CDR1 is SGHTA, CDR2 FQGNSA, per germline. The CDR3 is 12 amino acids. V lost 4 bases and J 9 bases, leaving 10 bases between the germline ends. CDR3 sequence (DNA): TGTGCCAGCAGCTCATCGGTGGGTGAGCAGTTCTTC. Its protein product is CASSSSVGEQFF.

This clonotype was seen repeatedly, ten times or more. The chain has TRBV6-5 and TRBJ2-1; D remains unclear. V dropped 6 bases and J dropped 7 bases, with 13 bases sitting between them. Looked up from germline, CDR1 is MNHEY and CDR2 is SVGAGI. This CDR3 has 13 residues. The CDR3 loop is CASSPLNVNEQFF. The CDR3 DNA sequence: TGTGCCAGCAGCCCCCTTAATGTGAATGAGCAGTTCTTC.

This clonotype was picked up many times. The V gene is TRBV5-1, the J gene TRBJ2-6; 9 nucleotides match TRBD1. V lost 3 bases to trimming and J lost 4 bases; unmatched junction nucleotides: 11. CDR3 length: 18 amino acids. Germline CDR1 reads SGHRS; CDR2 reads YFSETQ. CDR3 region: CASSYSPDRGSGANVLTF. The CDR3 DNA is TGCGCCAGCAGCTATTCCCCGGACAGGGGTTCGGGGGCCAACGTCCTGACTTTC.

Many counts were recorded for this clonotype. The chain is built from TRBV7-2 and TRBJ2-3; no definite D call. The length of the CDR3 is 14 residues. Germline values: CDR1 SGHTA, CDR2 FQGNSA. V was pared by 4 bases and J by 0 bases, with 8 bases between. Here the CDR3 DNA reads TGTGCCAGCAGCTCTGGGTTCAGCACAGATACGCAGTATTTT. It specifies CASSSGFSTDTQYF. The full variable domain, completed using reference TRBV7-2 and TRBJ2-3, is GAGVSQSPSNKVTEKGKDVELRCDPISGHTALYWYRQSLGQGLEFLIYFQGNSAPDKSGLPSDRFSAERTGGSVSTLTIQRTQQEDSAVYLCASSSGFSTDTQYFGPGTRLTVL.

The chain links TRBV20-1 to TRBJ2-7; D not certain. CDR1 and CDR2 (germline): DFQATT, SNEGSKA (reference sequence). The length of the CDR3 is 13 residues. Trimming shortened V by 3 bases and J by 3 bases, and 12 bases separated the two germline ends. CDR3 region: CSASPRTVYEQYF. Here the CDR3 DNA reads TGCAGTGCTAGCCCTAGGACCGTCTACGAGCAGTACTTC.

This clonotype has at least ten counts. V usage is TRBV15 and J usage is TRBJ2-4, with 7 bases that match TRBD2. This CDR3 comprises 13 residues. The germline V gene has CDR1 LNHNV and CDR2 YYDKDF (reference sequence). V gave up 1 base and J gave up 6 bases; unmatched junction bases: 0. CDR3 residues: CATSRGGGNIQYF. The CDR3 region has the DNA TGTGCCACCAGCAGAGGGGGGGGAAACATTCAGTACTTC.

The V call is TRBV10-3, the J call TRBJ2-5, with no clear D. The V end lost 3 bases, the J end lost 4 bases, and 15 bases lay between the germline ends. Germline CDR1 reads ENHRY; CDR2 reads SYGVKD. This CDR3 has 15 residues. CDR3 nucleotide sequence: TGTGCCATCAGTGACCGCACGGCAGTTGGAGAGACCCAGTACTTC. Protein product: CAISDRTAVGETQYF.

This clonotype was observed many times. V is TRBV9 and J is TRBJ1-1; perhaps TRBD1 as D (5 bases). This CDR3 is built from 15 residues. Trimming pared 0 bases from V and 1 base from J, leaving 10 bases between. Germline assignment: CDR1 SGDLS and CDR2 YYNGEE. The DNA of the CDR3 is TGTGCCAGCAGCGTAGCCTTGGGGGGGAACACTGAAGCTTTCTTT. As protein: CASSVALGGNTEAFF.

This clonotype has more than one count but fewer than ten. This chain connects TRBV24-1 to TRBJ2-3; no reliable D call. Germline-derived CDR1 and CDR2 are KGHDR and SFDVKD. The CDR3 sequence is 12 residues long. Trimming stripped 5 bases from V and 2 bases from J, with 4 bases between. The CDR3 DNA follows: TGTGCCACCAGTGTCGACACAGATACGCAGTATTTT. This translates into CATSVDTDTQYF.

The J gene is TRBJ2-7, the V gene TRBV20-1; 7 bases fit TRBD1. The CDR3 contains 13 residues. J lost 1 base, V lost 6 bases, and 6 bases had no gene match. The V gene's germline CDR1 is DFQATT and CDR2 SNEGSKA (reference sequence). CDR3 region: CSASRGQSYEQYF. The CDR3 bases are TGCAGTGCCAGCAGGGGACAGTCCTACGAGCAGTACTTC.